The 18 T cell receptor beta chains given below trace back to one sample, sequenced in a study of blood T cell repertoires in COVID-19. The method was immunoSEQ multiplex PCR; TCRdb's version includes in-frame clones alone and lacks a portion of them. The profile shows 100,000 to 150,000 clones, roughly 89% of them singletons. Sequencing was done on a sample of peripheral blood. All receptors come from a man aged 45 to 65 with active or convalescent COVID-19.

J is TRBJ1-2 and V is TRBV29-1; D possibly corresponds to TRBD1 (5 bases). Germline V gives CDR1 SQVTM, CDR2 ANQGSEA. CDR3 size: 12 residues. The V gene lost 4 bases and the J gene lost 4 bases, with 10 bases spanning the gap. CDR3 DNA sequence: TGCAGCGTTGGCGGGGGATCCTATGGCTACACCTTC. This gives the protein CSVGGGSYGYTF. Together with reference TRBV29-1 and TRBJ1-2, the CDR3 gives the full variable domain: SAVISQKPSRDICQRGTSLTIQCQVDSQVTMMFWYRQQPGQSLTLIATANQGSEATYESGFVIDKFPISRPNLTFSTLTVSNMSPEDSSIYLCSVGGGSYGYTFGSGTRLTVV.

This chain joins TRBV10-2 and TRBJ2-2, with 10 bases fitting TRBD1. The CDR3 has 18 amino acids. Germline V CDR1 and CDR2: WSHSY, SAAADI. The trim removed 7 bases at V and 3 bases at J, leaving 14 bases unmatched. The CDR3 is CASKGQGKFISDTGELFF. The DNA of the CDR3 is TGCGCCAGCAAGGGACAGGGGAAATTTATTAGTGACACCGGGGAGCTGTTTTTT.

V and J are TRBV5-1 and TRBJ2-2; 7 bases align to TRBD1. CDR1 and CDR2 from the germline V gene are SGHRS and YFSETQ. The length of the CDR3 is 15 residues. V lost 4 bases, J lost 4 bases, and 7 bases stayed unmatched. As DNA, the CDR3 is TGCGCCAGCAGCCCCGACAGGGCCTTCACCGGGGAGCTGTTTTTT. Translated: CASSPDRAFTGELFF.

The rearrangement links TRBV5-4 to TRBJ2-5; 7 nucleotides agree with TRBD2. The CDR3 totals 17 residues. The ends lost 8 bases at V and 0 bases at J; junction bases unmatched: 16. CDR1 SGHNT and CDR2 YYREEE come from the germline V gene (reference sequence). Here the CDR3 reads CASRPRGVGAYQETQYF. The CDR3 nucleotides read TGTGCCAGTCGCCCCCGGGGGGTAGGGGCGTACCAAGAGACCCAGTACTTC.

J is TRBJ1-5 and V is TRBV18, with D uncertain. Germline lookup yields CDR1 KGHSH and CDR2 LQKENI. The CDR3 spans 13 residues. V was cut by 2 bases and J by 4 bases, with 6 bases left in between. The CDR3 coding sequence is TGTGCCAGCTCACCAGGGCTGAATCAGCCCCAGCATTTT. Translating gives CASSPGLNQPQHF.

The table lists this clone with a count of one. The chain combines TRBV18 with TRBJ2-3; D might be TRBD1 (6 bases). This CDR3 is built from 15 residues. Trimming stripped 2 bases from V and 6 bases from J, with 15 bases between. Looked up from germline, CDR1 is KGHSH and CDR2 is LQKENI. The CDR3 DNA is TGTGCCAGCTCACCAAGACAGGATATCCTGGATACGCAGTATTTT. Translated: CASSPRQDILDTQYF.

The gene calls are TRBV29-1 and TRBJ2-5; 14 bases are shared with TRBD2. Germline-derived CDR1 and CDR2 are SQVTM and ANQGSEA. V shed 6 bases, J shed 3 bases, and the junction held 9 bases outside the gene matches. The CDR3 contains 16 residues. The CDR3 region is CSVLRRLAGGEETQYF. CDR3 DNA: TGCAGCGTGCTAAGAAGACTAGCGGGGGGGGAAGAGACCCAGTACTTC.

The CDR3 coding sequence is TGTGCCAGCAGTTTTTTTGGGACTACTGTAGATACGCAGTATTTT. Amino acids: CASSFFGTTVDTQYF. The chain carries TRBV27 and TRBJ2-3, with 7 bases that match TRBD2. Per the germline V gene, CDR1 is MNHEY and CDR2 is SMNVEV (reference sequence). The CDR3 extends over 15 amino acids. The V gene end was trimmed by 3 bases and the J gene end by 5 bases; junction bases not matched to a gene: 8.

This clone was found once. The gene calls are TRBV20-1 and TRBJ2-7, with D unclear. Between the trimmed V and J ends, which lost 0 bases and 5 bases, there was a span of 5 bases. The germline gives CDR1 DFQATT, CDR2 SNEGSKA (reference sequence). The CDR3 has 11 residues. CDR3 amino acids: CSARDLHEQYF. For the CDR3, the DNA is TGCAGTGCTAGAGATCTACACGAGCAGTACTTC.

The chain uses TRBV5-1 and TRBJ1-2, with D maybe TRBD1 (6 bases). The CDR3 runs to 16 residues. The germline gives CDR1 SGHRS, CDR2 YFSETQ. Trimming took 5 bases from V and 0 from J, leaving 17 bases between them. The CDR3 spells CASSRQALDSNYGYTF. CDR3 nucleotides: TGCGCCAGCAGTCGACAGGCTCTTGATTCTAACTATGGCTACACCTTC.

The chain couples TRBV29-1 to TRBJ2-3; D is possibly TRBD1 (5 bases). Trimming took off 4 bases at V and 0 bases at J, with 11 bases between the two ends. Germline V gives CDR1 SQVTM, CDR2 ANQGSEA. CDR3 size: 14 residues. The CDR3 DNA reads TGCAGCGTTGCCCGGACACAAAGCACAGATACGCAGTATTTT. As protein: CSVARTQSTDTQYF.

This clone was observed a handful of times. The gene calls are TRBV7-8 and TRBJ2-3; D might be TRBD2 (6 bases). Germline V lookup: CDR1 SGHVS, CDR2 FQNEAQ. The CDR3 contains 15 residues. V was trimmed by 2 bases and J by 2 bases, leaving 11 bases between them. For the CDR3, the DNA is TGTGCCAGCAGCTTAACGGGGGTTACCACAGATACGCAGTATTTT. It yields the protein CASSLTGVTTDTQYF.

The chain uses TRBV18 and TRBJ1-1; 10 nucleotides match TRBD1. V lost 3 bases to trimming and J lost 11 bases; unmatched junction nucleotides: 6. The CDR3 has 13 amino acids. Germline V gene lookup returns CDR1 KGHSH and CDR2 LQKENI. CDR3 bases: TGTGCCAGCTCACCTGGACAGGGGGGTGGGGCTTTCTTT. This sequence encodes CASSPGQGGGAFF.

The rearrangement uses TRBV5-5 and TRBJ2-3, with 8 bases matching TRBD1. The germline CDR1 and CDR2 sequences are SGHKS and YYEKEE (reference sequence). V lost 0 bases, J lost 5 bases, and 2 bases stayed unmatched. The CDR3 contains 14 residues. CDR3 protein: CASSLVRGQDTQYF. As DNA, the CDR3 is TGTGCCAGCAGCTTGGTCAGGGGGCAAGATACGCAGTATTTT.

The chain combines TRBV30 with TRBJ2-5; 12 positions agree with TRBD2. There are 17 residues in the CDR3. Germline V gives CDR1 GTSNPN, CDR2 SVGIG (reference sequence). Trimming at V came to 0 bases and at J to 2 bases, leaving 7 bases not matched to a gene. The CDR3 nucleotides are TGTGCCTGGAGTGTAAGCCGGACTAGCGGGACACAAGAGACCCAGTACTTC. This sequence encodes CAWSVSRTSGTQETQYF.

This sequence joins TRBV11-3 and TRBJ2-3; 10 bases fit TRBD2. The V gene's germline CDR1 is SGHNT and CDR2 YENEEA. The V segment lost 5 bases and the J segment 3 bases; nucleotides outside the gene matches: 8. CDR3 length: 16 residues. The CDR3 nucleotides are TGTGCCAGCAGCCCCCGGACTAGCGGACTAACAGATACGCAGTATTTT. Translation: CASSPRTSGLTDTQYF.

The rearrangement uses TRBV29-1 and TRBJ1-4; D remains ambiguous. Germline CDR1 and CDR2: SQVTM and ANQGSEA. The CDR3 totals 13 residues. V gave up 5 bases and J gave up 6 bases, with 13 bases separating them. The CDR3 is CSVRKLSDEKLFF. CDR3 coding DNA: TGCAGCGTTCGAAAGCTTTCGGATGAAAAACTGTTTTTT. The variable domain in full, completed from reference TRBV29-1 and TRBJ1-4, reads SAVISQKPSRDICQRGTSLTIQCQVDSQVTMMFWYRQQPGQSLTLIATANQGSEATYESGFVIDKFPISRPNLTFSTLTVSNMSPEDSSIYLCSVRKLSDEKLFFGSGTQLSVL.

The chain uses TRBV27 and TRBJ2-3; the D is unclear. The V end lost 7 bases, the J end lost 2 bases, and 16 bases lay between the germline ends. CDR3 length: 15 residues. CDR1 is MNHEY, CDR2 SMNVEV, per germline (reference sequence). CDR3 DNA sequence: TGTGCCAGCAATCTGGGCAGCCTAAACACAGATACGCAGTATTTT. It specifies CASNLGSLNTDTQYF.